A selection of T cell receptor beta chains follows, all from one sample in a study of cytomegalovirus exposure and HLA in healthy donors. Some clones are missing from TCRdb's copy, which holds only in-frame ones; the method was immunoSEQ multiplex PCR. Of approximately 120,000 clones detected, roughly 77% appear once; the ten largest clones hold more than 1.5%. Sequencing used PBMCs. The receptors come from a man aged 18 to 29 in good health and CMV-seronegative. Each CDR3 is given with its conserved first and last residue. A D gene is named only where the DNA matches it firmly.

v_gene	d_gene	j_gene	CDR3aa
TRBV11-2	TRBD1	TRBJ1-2	CASSLFGQGAGGYTF
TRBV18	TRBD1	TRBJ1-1	CASSPNTGGAEAFF
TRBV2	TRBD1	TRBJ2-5	CARSGTGQETQYF
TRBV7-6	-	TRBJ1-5	CASSFQGPDQPQHF
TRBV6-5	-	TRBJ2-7	CASTDGGGSEQYF
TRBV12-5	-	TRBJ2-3	CASGLWDISTDTQYF
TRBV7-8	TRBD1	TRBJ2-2	CASSLGGQGGNTGELFF
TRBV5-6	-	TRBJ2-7	CASSLLLAEGEQYF
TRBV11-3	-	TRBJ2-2	CASTRGPNTGELFF
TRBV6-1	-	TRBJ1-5	CASSEASGPGLPQHF
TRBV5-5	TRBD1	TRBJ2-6	CASSVGTGGSGANVLTF
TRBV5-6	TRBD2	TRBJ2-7	CASRRGLAGVKSYEQYF
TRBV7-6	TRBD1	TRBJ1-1	CASSLGGAGGGTEAFF
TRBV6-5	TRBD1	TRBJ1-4	CASSPRQGVGLYLFF
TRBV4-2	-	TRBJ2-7	CASSQDAPPDEQYF
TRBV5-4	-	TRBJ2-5	CASSLQGTETQYF
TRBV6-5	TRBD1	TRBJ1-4	CASRRVGTGGEKLFF
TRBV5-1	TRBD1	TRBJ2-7	CASSSRTGASYEQYF
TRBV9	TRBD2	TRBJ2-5	CASSVAPSGGARETQYF
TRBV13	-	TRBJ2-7	CASSSIRRNSYEQYF
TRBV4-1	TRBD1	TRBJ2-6	CASSQEQGAGISGANVLTF
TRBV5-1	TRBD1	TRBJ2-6	CASGISGTGGSGANVLTF
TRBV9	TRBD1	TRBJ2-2	CASSVRPSGQKLTGELFF
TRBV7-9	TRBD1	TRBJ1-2	CASNLDGGQGIYGYTF
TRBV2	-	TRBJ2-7	CASSEGGAGRRGEQYF
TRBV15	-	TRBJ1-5	CATSGAGGGQPQHF
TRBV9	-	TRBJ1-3	CASSVRDTYSGNTIYF
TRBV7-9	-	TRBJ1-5	CASSPGRGPQHF
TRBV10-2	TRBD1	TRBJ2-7	CASTPPGGTGEAEQYF
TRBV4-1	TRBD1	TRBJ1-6	CASSQEQGGSYNSPLHF
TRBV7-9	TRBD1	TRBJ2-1	CASSLAGGFSYNEQFF
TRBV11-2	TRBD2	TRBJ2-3	CASRPTSGGLVGTQYF
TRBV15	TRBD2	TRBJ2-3	CATSRDRGGAQYF
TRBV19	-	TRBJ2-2	CASIPRGGNTGELFF
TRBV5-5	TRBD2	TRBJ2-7	CASIQLAGSSYEQYF
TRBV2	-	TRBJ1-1	CASNPSRGLNTEAFF
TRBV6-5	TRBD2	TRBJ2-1	CASSRTSGSYNEQFF
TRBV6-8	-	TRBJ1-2	CAGSYSTGRPNYGYTF
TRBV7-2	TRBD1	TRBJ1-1	CASSFPGTGRNTEAFF
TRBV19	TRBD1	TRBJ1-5	CASRGTDQPQHF
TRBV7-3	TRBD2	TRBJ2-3	CASSYGTSGGPGADTQYF
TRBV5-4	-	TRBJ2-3	CASSPGTGIPTDTQYF
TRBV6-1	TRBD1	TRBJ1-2	CASSDDRGPYGYTF
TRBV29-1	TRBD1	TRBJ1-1	CSVRDRGGTEAFF
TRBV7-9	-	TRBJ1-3	CASSAHVGSAGIYF
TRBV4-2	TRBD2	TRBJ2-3	CASSQETSGQDTQYF
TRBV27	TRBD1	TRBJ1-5	CASRVQGSSNQPQHF
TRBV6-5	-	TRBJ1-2	CASSQDRAAQTF
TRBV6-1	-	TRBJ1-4	CASSGGTGWEKLFF